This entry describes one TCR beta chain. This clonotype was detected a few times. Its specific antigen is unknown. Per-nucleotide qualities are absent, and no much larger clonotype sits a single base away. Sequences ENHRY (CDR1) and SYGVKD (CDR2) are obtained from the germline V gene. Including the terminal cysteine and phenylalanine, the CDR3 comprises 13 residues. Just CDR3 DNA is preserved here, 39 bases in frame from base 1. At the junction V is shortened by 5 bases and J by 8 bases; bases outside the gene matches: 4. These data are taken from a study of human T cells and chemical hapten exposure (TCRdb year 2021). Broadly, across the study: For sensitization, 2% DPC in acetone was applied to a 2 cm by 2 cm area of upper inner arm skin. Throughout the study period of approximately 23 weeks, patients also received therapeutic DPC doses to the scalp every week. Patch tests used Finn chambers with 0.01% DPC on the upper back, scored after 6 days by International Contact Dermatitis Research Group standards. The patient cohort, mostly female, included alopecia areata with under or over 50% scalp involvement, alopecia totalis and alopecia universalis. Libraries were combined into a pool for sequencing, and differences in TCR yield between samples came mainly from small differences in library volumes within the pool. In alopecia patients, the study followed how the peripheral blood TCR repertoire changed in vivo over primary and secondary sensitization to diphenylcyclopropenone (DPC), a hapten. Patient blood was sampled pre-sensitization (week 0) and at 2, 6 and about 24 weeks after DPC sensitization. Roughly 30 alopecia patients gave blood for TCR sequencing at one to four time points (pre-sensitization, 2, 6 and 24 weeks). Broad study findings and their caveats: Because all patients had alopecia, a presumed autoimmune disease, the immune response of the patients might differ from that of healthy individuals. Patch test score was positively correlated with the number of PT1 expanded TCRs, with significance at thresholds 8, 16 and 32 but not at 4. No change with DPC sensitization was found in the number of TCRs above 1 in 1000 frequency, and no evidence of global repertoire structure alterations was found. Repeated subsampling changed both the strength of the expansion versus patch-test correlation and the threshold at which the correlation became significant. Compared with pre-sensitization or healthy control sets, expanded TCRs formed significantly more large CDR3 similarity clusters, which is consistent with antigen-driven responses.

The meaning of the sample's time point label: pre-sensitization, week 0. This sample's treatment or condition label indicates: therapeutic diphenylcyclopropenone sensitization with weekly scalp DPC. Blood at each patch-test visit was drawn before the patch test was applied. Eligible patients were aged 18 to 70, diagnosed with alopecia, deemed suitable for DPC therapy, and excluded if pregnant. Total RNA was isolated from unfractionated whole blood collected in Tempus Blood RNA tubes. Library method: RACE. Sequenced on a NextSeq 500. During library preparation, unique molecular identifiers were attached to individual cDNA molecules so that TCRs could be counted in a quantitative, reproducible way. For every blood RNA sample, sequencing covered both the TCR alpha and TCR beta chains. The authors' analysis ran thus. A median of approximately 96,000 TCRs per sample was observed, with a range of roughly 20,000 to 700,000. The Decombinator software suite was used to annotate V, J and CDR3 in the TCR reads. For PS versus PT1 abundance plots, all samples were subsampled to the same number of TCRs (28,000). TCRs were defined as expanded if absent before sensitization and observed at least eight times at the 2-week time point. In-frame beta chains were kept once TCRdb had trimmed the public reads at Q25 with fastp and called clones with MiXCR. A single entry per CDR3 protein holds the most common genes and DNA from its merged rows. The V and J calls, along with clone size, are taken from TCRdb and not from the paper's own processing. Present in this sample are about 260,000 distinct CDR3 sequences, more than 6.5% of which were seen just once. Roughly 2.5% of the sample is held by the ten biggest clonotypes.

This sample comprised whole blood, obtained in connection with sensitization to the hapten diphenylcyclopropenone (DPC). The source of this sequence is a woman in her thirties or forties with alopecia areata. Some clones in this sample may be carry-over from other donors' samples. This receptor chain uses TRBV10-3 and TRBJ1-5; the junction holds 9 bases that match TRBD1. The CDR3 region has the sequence CAISTGGGEPQHF. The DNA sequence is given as TGTGCCATCAGTACAGGGGGCGGAGAGCCCCAGCATTTT.